This T cell receptor beta chain was captured in a study of T cell repertoires in cytomegalovirus infection. Via MiXCR, TCRdb re-called the reads, giving one row per CDR3 protein. The sample has around 530,000 distinct CDR3 sequences; about 15% are singletons. The CDR3 covers 16 residues. Germline CDR1 reads MNHNY; CDR2 reads SVGAGI (reference sequence). V was clipped by 6 bases and J by 1 base, with 13 bases between them. The rearrangement uses TRBV6-6 and TRBJ1-6; D not certain. The TCR originated in a human donor in good health (CMV status not recorded). Some clones in this sample may be carry-over from other donors' samples. The specimen sequenced was CD8+ T cells from PBMCs. The CDR3 here is CASSPLIGSYNSPLHF. CDR3 bases: TGTGCCAGCAGCCCCCTAATTGGGTCCTATAATTCACCCCTCCACTTT.